This passage covers 18 T cell receptor beta chains from one sample sequenced in a study of radiation and T cells in renal cell carcinoma. Time point given: blood 2 weeks post-SBRT. This sample's treatment: 15 Gy SBRT to primary tumor, nephrectomy 4 weeks later. Libraries were prepared by immunoSEQ multiplex PCR; TCRdb keeps only in-frame clonotypes and omits some of them. The sample lists some 130,000 clones; roughly four fifths were seen once. Sequenced here: blood, sampled from a patient whose treatment included radiotherapy and nephrectomy. These receptors were obtained from a woman aged 60 to 75 with renal cell carcinoma.

The chain recombines TRBV7-3 with TRBJ2-5; weak D call: TRBD1 (6 bases). Trimming pared 2 bases from V and 2 bases from J, leaving 6 bases between. The germline V gene encodes CDR1 SGHTA and CDR2 FQGTGA. There are 13 residues in the CDR3. The CDR3 here is CASSLQGQETQYF. CDR3 nucleotide sequence: TGTGCCAGCAGCTTACAGGGGCAAGAGACCCAGTACTTC.

The V gene is TRBV19, the J gene TRBJ2-5, with D tentatively TRBD1 (6 bases). Trimming took 10 bases from V and 5 from J, leaving 38 bases between them. Germline V CDR1 and CDR2: LNHDA, SQIVND (reference sequence). The length of the CDR3 is 20 residues. The CDR3 DNA is TGTGCCACTTCGGCCGCTCCCTCCGGGTCCCCCAGGGGCCAAGGGGAGACCCAGTACTTC. This translates into CATSAAPSGSPRGQGETQYF.

Only a few counts were recorded for this clone. The rearrangement links TRBV18 to TRBJ2-7; 10 bases align to TRBD1. The germline V gene has CDR1 KGHSH and CDR2 LQKENI. The CDR3 has 17 amino acids. J gave up 2 bases and V 6 bases, and 13 bases lay outside the gene matches. The DNA for the CDR3 is TGTGCCAGCTCCCCGGTTGGACAGGGGGGGATAACCTACGAGCAGTACTTC. Translated, it gives CASSPVGQGGITYEQYF.

The chain recombines TRBV4-1 with TRBJ1-6; the match to TRBD1 covers 8 bases. Germline V gene data show CDR1 as MGHRA and CDR2 as YSYEKL. V trimming: 1 base; J trimming: 10 bases; junction bases outside the gene matches: 6. This CDR3 spans 15 amino acids. CDR3 amino acids: CASSQVQGANSPLHF. CDR3 DNA: TGCGCCAGCAGCCAAGTTCAGGGGGCGAACTCACCCCTCCACTTT.

The V gene is TRBV6-5, the J gene TRBJ1-5, with D possibly TRBD1 on 5 matching bases. Germline CDR1 and CDR2: MNHEY and SVGAGI. V gave up 5 bases and J gave up 16 bases, with 15 bases separating them. The CDR3 spans 11 residues. The CDR3 DNA sequence: TGTGCCAGCAGTGCGGGGACCGCAAGACATTTT. It translates to CASSAGTARHF.

This rearrangement joins TRBV19 to TRBJ1-1; D is uncertain. Per the germline V gene, CDR1 is LNHDA and CDR2 is SQIVND (reference sequence). Between the trimmed V and J ends, which lost 3 bases and 7 bases, there was a span of 12 bases. CDR3 length: 13 residues. CDR3 nucleotides: TGTGCCAGTAGTATTTACGGAGGAGGTGAAGCTTTCTTT. It specifies CASSIYGGGEAFF.

The rearrangement uses TRBV6-5 and TRBJ1-2, with a possible D match to TRBD1 (5 bases). This CDR3 has 14 amino acids. Trimming took 6 bases from V and 6 from J, leaving 17 bases between them. Looked up from germline, CDR1 is MNHEY and CDR2 is SVGAGI. The CDR3 here is CASRFDRASNGYTF. The CDR3 nucleotides are TGTGCCAGCAGGTTCGACAGAGCCTCGAATGGCTACACCTTC.

This CDR3 is CASIGAAGKETQYF. CDR3 DNA: TGTGCCAGCATCGGGGCGGCAGGGAAAGAGACCCAGTACTTC. V usage is TRBV6-5 and J usage is TRBJ2-5; D is possibly TRBD1 or TRBD2 (5 bases each). CDR1 is MNHEY, CDR2 SVGAGI, per germline. This CDR3 spans 14 amino acids. Deletions cut 7 bases from V and 3 bases from J, with 15 bases between.

J is TRBJ1-5 and V is TRBV7-9; D is undetermined. Germline CDR1 and CDR2: SEHNR and FQNEAQ (reference sequence). V was clipped by 1 base and J by 5 bases, with 6 bases between them. The CDR3 length is 13 residues. CDR3 DNA sequence: TGTGCCAGCAGCTTAGACGGGTATCAGCCCCAGCATTTT. Its protein is CASSLDGYQPQHF.

For the CDR3, the DNA is TGTGCCAGCAGCCCACTAGCGGGGTTGCTAGATACGCAGTATTTT. Its translation is CASSPLAGLLDTQYF. This rearrangement joins TRBV7-9 to TRBJ2-3; 10 nucleotides align to TRBD2. Germline V lookup: CDR1 SEHNR, CDR2 FQNEAQ (reference sequence). Trimming removed 5 bases from V and 5 bases from J; junction bases left unmatched: 7. CDR3 length equals 15 residues.

The chain links TRBV25-1 to TRBJ1-5, with D unclear. CDR3 length: 14 amino acids. Per germline, CDR1 MGHDK and CDR2 SYGVNS. Trimming shortened V by 3 bases and J by 0 bases, and 6 bases separated the two germline ends. The CDR3 spells CASSERVSNQPQHF. The CDR3 region has the DNA TGTGCCAGCAGTGAGCGGGTTAGCAATCAGCCCCAGCATTTT.

This sequence joins TRBV10-3 and TRBJ2-7; D is perhaps TRBD2 (7 bases). Germline V gene data show CDR1 as ENHRY and CDR2 as SYGVKD. Trimming removed 2 bases at V and 1 base at J, with 12 bases between. This CDR3 is built from 15 residues. CDR3 DNA sequence: TGTGCCATCAGTGAGGCCAGGGGAGGGTCCTACGAGCAGTACTTC. This sequence encodes CAISEARGGSYEQYF.

The V gene is TRBV5-4, the J gene TRBJ1-1, with 12 nucleotides matching TRBD1. The V and J ends lost 3 bases and 3 bases, in that order; junction bases with no gene match: 6. The germline CDR1 and CDR2 sequences are SGHNT and YYREEE (reference sequence). The CDR3 length is 16 residues. The CDR3 sequence: CASSWGQGARDTEAFF. The DNA of the CDR3 is TGTGCCAGCAGCTGGGGACAGGGGGCGCGTGACACTGAAGCTTTCTTT.

The rearrangement links TRBV7-8 to TRBJ2-2; 7 positions match TRBD1. The germline V gene encodes CDR1 SGHVS and CDR2 FQNEAQ. The CDR3 length is 16 residues. Trimming removed 0 bases from V and 4 bases from J; junction bases left unmatched: 5. CDR3 protein: CASSLAGQITTGELFF. The CDR3 region has the DNA TGTGCCAGCAGCTTAGCGGGACAGATTACCACCGGGGAGCTGTTTTTT. Full variable domain (rest looked up from reference TRBV7-8 and TRBJ2-2): GAGVSQSPRYKVAKRGQDVALRCDPISGHVSLFWYQQALGQGPEFLTYFQNEAQLDKSGLPSDRFFAERPEGSVSTLKIQRTQQEDSAVYLCASSLAGQITTGELFFGEGSRLTVL.

The genes are TRBV19 and TRBJ2-1, with 14 bases fitting TRBD2. The V segment lost 2 bases and the J segment 7 bases; nucleotides outside the gene matches: 4. The CDR3 loop spans 16 amino acids. Germline CDR1 and CDR2: LNHDA and SQIVND (reference sequence). As DNA, the CDR3 is TGTGCCAGTAGTATATTGACTAGCGGGAGGGGAAATGAGCAGTTCTTC. This encodes CASSILTSGRGNEQFF.

This clone was observed a single time. The gene calls are TRBV7-2 and TRBJ2-7; D is undetermined. The CDR3 is 14 residues long. Germline V gene lookup returns CDR1 SGHTA and CDR2 FQGNSA. V shed 0 bases and J shed 0 bases, with 6 bases lying between them. CDR3 protein: CASSLARSSYEQYF. CDR3 nucleotides: TGTGCCAGCAGCTTAGCCAGGAGCTCCTACGAGCAGTACTTC.

This chain uses TRBV29-1 with TRBJ1-1; a weak D match, TRBD1 (5 bases). V shed 7 bases and J shed 0 bases, with 15 bases lying between them. CDR3 length equals 14 residues. Germline assignment: CDR1 SQVTM and CDR2 ANQGSEA. This CDR3 is CSARETVMNTEAFF. CDR3 nucleotides: TGCAGCGCGCGGGAGACAGTTATGAACACTGAAGCTTTCTTT.

The chain recombines TRBV6-5 with TRBJ2-4, with D possibly being TRBD1 or TRBD2 (5 bases each). The CDR3 has 13 amino acids. The V end lost 5 bases, the J end lost 6 bases, and 11 bases lay between the germline ends. CDR1 and CDR2 from the germline V gene are MNHEY and SVGAGI. The CDR3, as DNA: TGTGCCAGCAGTCCAAATGGGGGAAACATTCAGTACTTC. Protein product: CASSPNGGNIQYF.